This TCR beta chain was sequenced for a study of CD4 T cells in relation to SARS-CoV-2 and coronaviruses. Study in general: No peptide or an HIV-1 Nef peptide pool served as negative control. The HLA restriction of the shared crossreactive spike epitopes was mapped.

The unexposed donors gave CD4+ T cells in about 2010-2019, prior to COVID-19. The cells were cultured for 10 days before CD4+ T cells were isolated. As cell numbers allowed, unexposed-donor CD4+ T cells faced SARS-CoV-2 S/N and four cold-coronavirus spikes. On this clone: Its target is not known.

Some clones are missing from TCRdb's copy, which holds only in-frame ones; the method was immunoSEQ multiplex PCR. The data contain 20,000 to 30,000 clones, about three quarters of them singletons. The sample was CD4+ T cells from PBMCs, cultured in vitro. This TCR came from a human donor in good health.

The CDR3 region is CASRFFQGNQPQHF. The CDR3 DNA reads as TGTGCCAGCAGGTTCTTTCAGGGAAATCAGCCCCAGCATTTT. The chain recombines TRBV6-5 with TRBJ1-5, with D tentatively TRBD1 (5 bases). This CDR3 region has 14 residues. Deletions cut 6 bases from V and 4 bases from J, with 13 bases between. Per the germline V gene, CDR1 is MNHEY and CDR2 is SVGAGI.